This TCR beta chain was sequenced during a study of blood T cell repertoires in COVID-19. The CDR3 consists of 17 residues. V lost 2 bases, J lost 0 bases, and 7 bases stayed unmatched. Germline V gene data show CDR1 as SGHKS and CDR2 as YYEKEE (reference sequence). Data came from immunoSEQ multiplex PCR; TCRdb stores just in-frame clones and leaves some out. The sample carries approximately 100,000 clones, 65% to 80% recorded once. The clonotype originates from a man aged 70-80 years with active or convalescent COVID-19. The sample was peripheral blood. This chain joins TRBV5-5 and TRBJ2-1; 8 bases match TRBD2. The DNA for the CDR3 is TGTGCCAGCAGCTTTCCGGGAGGGTTAAGCTCCTACAATGAGCAGTTCTTC. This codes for CASSFPGGLSSYNEQFF.